This TCR beta chain came from a study of blood T cell repertoires in COVID-19. Authors' methods: Reference gene primer amplification gave estimated nucleated cell counts. Method: immunoSEQ multiplex PCR; TCRdb's copy keeps in-frame clones and lacks some. V, J and clone size derive from that table, while D and trimming were established from the DNA sequence. Of roughly 410,000 clones in the sample, about 88% were seen once. Germline CDR1 and CDR2: SGHVS and FQNEAQ. V lost 1 base, J lost 2 bases, and 9 bases lay in between. The CDR3 is made up of 15 amino acids. The sequence came from a woman in her thirties or forties with COVID-19, enrolled during active disease. The specimen sequenced was peripheral blood. The rearrangement uses TRBV7-8 and TRBJ1-5; D is ambiguous. CDR3 in DNA: TGTGCCAGCAGCTTAGTCCCCCCCGGCAATCAGCCCCAGCATTTT. It is translated as CASSLVPPGNQPQHF.